Listed below are T cell receptor beta chains from one sample, sequenced in a study of CD8 T cells in Susac syndrome. Via MiXCR, TCRdb re-called the immunoSEQ multiplex PCR reads, giving one row per CDR3 protein. The sample includes about 130,000 distinct CDR3 sequences, 85% to 95% of them seen just once. Sequencing used CD8+ T cells from PBMCs. The origin of the receptors is a human donor with multiple sclerosis. CDR3s include the opening cysteine and the closing phenylalanine or tryptophan. The D gene is left open where the match is weak.

J,D,V,DNA,CDR3
TRBJ2-7,TRBD1,TRBV7-6,TGTGCCAGCAGCGCACGACCTACCGGACAGGGGTACTACGAGCAGTACTTC,CASSARPTGQGYYEQYF
TRBJ2-7,TRBD1,TRBV12-3/TRBV12-4,TGTGCCAGCAGTTTCGGGACAGGGGGTGAGCAGTACTTC,CASSFGTGGEQYF
TRBJ2-1,.,TRBV4-1,TGCGCCAGCAGCCCCTGGGACACTAGCTACAATGAGCAGTTCTTC,CASSPWDTSYNEQFF
TRBJ2-4,TRBD2,TRBV7-9,TGTGCCAGCAGGGCCGCGGGGGAAACCCCCTTCAAAAACATTCAGTACTTC,CASRAAGETPFKNIQYF
TRBJ1-1,.,TRBV5-1,TGCGCCAGCAGGGGCCAGGGGAACACTGAAGCTTTCTTT,CASRGQGNTEAFF
TRBJ2-1,TRBD1,TRBV6-6,TGTGCCAGCAGACAACGAGGGACAGGGAGTGAGCAGTTCTTC,CASRQRGTGSEQFF
TRBJ1-4,.,TRBV28,TGTGCCAGCAGCGGACTTAATGAAAAACTGTTTTTT,CASSGLNEKLFF
TRBJ2-1,TRBD1,TRBV5-1,TGCGCCAGCAGCTCAGGACAGGGGGCGTTCTTC,CASSSGQGAFF
TRBJ1-5,TRBD1,TRBV27,TGTGCCAGCAGTTTTGACAGGGGAAATCAGCCCCAGCATTTT,CASSFDRGNQPQHF
TRBJ2-1,.,TRBV2,TGTGCCAGCAGTGAACGCCCCCGGGGTGAGCAGTTCTTC,CASSERPRGEQFF
TRBJ2-4,.,TRBV6-5,TGTGCCAGCAGTTACTATCCCAAAAACATTCAGTACTTC,CASSYYPKNIQYF
TRBJ2-7,TRBD2,TRBV6-1,TGTGCCAGCCCTGGGACTAGCAGCTACGAGCAGTACTTC,CASPGTSSYEQYF
TRBJ2-7,TRBD1,TRBV27,TGTGCCAGCACCCCGACAGGGGGCCTATACGAGCAGTACTTC,CASTPTGGLYEQYF
TRBJ2-1,.,TRBV30,TGTGCCTGGGGGGCCCATAACAATGAGCAGTTCTTC,CAWGAHNNEQFF
TRBJ2-1,TRBD1,TRBV27,TGTGCCAGCTGCCCATGGCAGGGGGCCGATGAGCAGTTCTTC,CASCPWQGADEQFF
TRBJ1-1,.,TRBV6-4,TGTGCCAGCAGCCAGGCCCCGTTACCAGGAGCTTTCTTT,CASSQAPLPGAFF
TRBJ1-2,TRBD1,TRBV5-6,TGTGCCAGCAGCTCAGGGCCAGGGGGCTCTAACTATGGCTACACCTTC,CASSSGPGGSNYGYTF
TRBJ2-2,.,TRBV20-1,TGCAGTGCTAGAGATGTGGGGGGGCCGGTTTCGGCGGGGCTGTTTTTT,CSARDVGGPVSAGLFF
TRBJ2-5,TRBD2,TRBV2,TGTGCCAGCAGAAAAGCGGGAGGGTACGAGACCCAGTACTTC,CASRKAGGYETQYF
TRBJ1-1,.,TRBV5-1,TGCGCCAGCAGCTTAATATTTCGGGTGAACACTGAAGCTTTCTTT,CASSLIFRVNTEAFF